This entry is about one T cell receptor (beta chain). This sample is part of a study of control samples from healthy donors and cancer patients. Assay: immunoSEQ multiplex PCR; the TCRdb copy retains only in-frame clones and omits some. The sample has roughly 76,000 clones; roughly 94% are singletons. Germline CDR1 is LGHNA and CDR2 is YNFKEQ. V lost 4 bases, J lost 6 bases, and 5 bases stayed unmatched. The CDR3 totals 14 residues. J is TRBJ2-2 and V is TRBV4-2; 7 bases match TRBD2. The sequencing sample was made of blood. The source is a woman between 18 and 30 years old in good health. The CDR3 DNA reads TGTGCCAGCAGCCGCGCGGGGGAGGCCGGGGAGCTGTTTTTT. Protein product: CASSRAGEAGELFF.